The rows below give T cell receptor beta chains drawn from one sample of a study of PD-L1 blockade in urothelial cancer. Some clones are missing from TCRdb's copy, which holds only in-frame ones; the method was immunoSEQ multiplex PCR. Of tens of thousands of clones in the sample, about four fifths were seen once. Sample: PBMCs, taken around atezolizumab (anti-PD-L1) treatment. Receptors originate from a man between 60 and 75 years old with urothelial cancer. CDR3s include the opening cysteine and the closing phenylalanine or tryptophan. The order of the fields is J gene, V gene, CDR3 protein.

j_gene: TRBJ1-2; v_gene: TRBV27; CDR3aa: CASSLYGQGRGYTF
j_gene: TRBJ2-7; v_gene: TRBV6-6; CDR3aa: CASSSPRGGGAYEQYF
j_gene: TRBJ1-4; v_gene: TRBV7-9; CDR3aa: CASSLTPGVTNEKLFF
j_gene: TRBJ2-2; v_gene: TRBV9; CDR3aa: CASSVGAGGKNTGELFF
j_gene: TRBJ2-3; v_gene: TRBV6-6; CDR3aa: CASSYSTADTQYF
j_gene: TRBJ2-7; v_gene: TRBV28; CDR3aa: CASSKLIWGQDTYEQYF
j_gene: TRBJ2-5; v_gene: TRBV30; CDR3aa: CAWSVQSGGIEPQYF
j_gene: TRBJ1-1; v_gene: TRBV5-1; CDR3aa: CASRTETGDWTEAFF
j_gene: TRBJ1-3; v_gene: TRBV4-1; CDR3aa: CASSQTGNSGNTIYF
j_gene: TRBJ1-2; v_gene: TRBV7-9; CDR3aa: CASSLGQPYFYGYTF
j_gene: TRBJ2-2; v_gene: TRBV18; CDR3aa: CASSPRVAGDTGELFF
j_gene: TRBJ2-1; v_gene: TRBV29-1; CDR3aa: CSVEGSGTSAYNEQFF
j_gene: TRBJ1-5; v_gene: TRBV6-5; CDR3aa: CASSAGRVVNQPQHF
j_gene: TRBJ2-5; v_gene: TRBV4-1; CDR3aa: CASSPLPTSGQETQYF
j_gene: TRBJ2-7; v_gene: TRBV6-1; CDR3aa: CASSLASGGEYEQYF
j_gene: TRBJ2-1; v_gene: TRBV7-3; CDR3aa: CASSLNSNEQFF
j_gene: TRBJ2-3; v_gene: TRBV9; CDR3aa: CASSAPTSGRSTDTQYF
j_gene: TRBJ2-3; v_gene: TRBV4-1; CDR3aa: CASSQELAGTGTDTQYF
j_gene: TRBJ1-5; v_gene: TRBV28; CDR3aa: CASSLSLGTSNQPQHF
j_gene: TRBJ2-5; v_gene: TRBV18; CDR3aa: CASSLLEETQYF
j_gene: TRBJ1-2; v_gene: TRBV25-1; CDR3aa: CASSGQGLGGYTF
j_gene: TRBJ2-2; v_gene: TRBV4-2; CDR3aa: CASSQIAGRTGELFF
j_gene: TRBJ2-2; v_gene: TRBV9; CDR3aa: CASSVVGRTGGNTGELFF
j_gene: TRBJ2-3; v_gene: TRBV28; CDR3aa: CASSFGTSGNTGDTTDTQYF
j_gene: TRBJ2-7; v_gene: TRBV19; CDR3aa: CASSISAGGPYEQYF
j_gene: TRBJ2-7; v_gene: TRBV6-5; CDR3aa: CASSPGGDGDEQYF
j_gene: TRBJ2-3; v_gene: TRBV5-4; CDR3aa: CASSRLTDTQYF
j_gene: TRBJ1-2; v_gene: TRBV11-2; CDR3aa: CASSLDEGIGYGYTF
j_gene: TRBJ2-5; v_gene: TRBV5-5; CDR3aa: CASSEGLAGGVRQETQYF
j_gene: TRBJ1-6; v_gene: TRBV30; CDR3aa: CAWRQGYNSPLHF
j_gene: TRBJ2-2; v_gene: TRBV5-1; CDR3aa: CASSLVPDYNTGELFF
j_gene: TRBJ2-3; v_gene: TRBV5-1; CDR3aa: CASWQGGTDTQYF
j_gene: TRBJ1-1; v_gene: TRBV15; CDR3aa: CATSRDIGERNAEAFF
j_gene: TRBJ2-5; v_gene: TRBV27; CDR3aa: CASSSPYRGGEQYF
j_gene: TRBJ2-7; v_gene: TRBV29-1; CDR3aa: CSVDHGGLGEQYF
j_gene: TRBJ1-2; v_gene: TRBV28; CDR3aa: CATRPVTAYGYTF
j_gene: TRBJ1-2; v_gene: TRBV5-5; CDR3aa: CASSLAGVGYGYTF
j_gene: TRBJ1-6; v_gene: TRBV10-1; CDR3aa: CASSVENSPLHF
j_gene: TRBJ2-2; v_gene: TRBV5-4; CDR3aa: CASSFRVDRTGELFF
j_gene: TRBJ1-5; v_gene: TRBV10-3; CDR3aa: CAIRQGPMQPQHF
j_gene: TRBJ2-1; v_gene: TRBV5-1; CDR3aa: CASWGGSSYNEQFF
j_gene: TRBJ2-3; v_gene: TRBV19; CDR3aa: CASSLLAGAGDTQYF
j_gene: TRBJ2-5; v_gene: TRBV30; CDR3aa: CAWSVGYGRETQYF
j_gene: TRBJ2-5; v_gene: TRBV5-4; CDR3aa: CASSKGGSLETQYF
j_gene: TRBJ2-1; v_gene: TRBV28; CDR3aa: CASSLLWASGVGSSYNEQFF
j_gene: TRBJ1-5; v_gene: TRBV27; CDR3aa: CASSRPGRNQPQHF
j_gene: TRBJ2-1; v_gene: TRBV10-3; CDR3aa: CAISSSGGSSYNEQFF
j_gene: TRBJ2-7; v_gene: TRBV7-7; CDR3aa: CASSPRRENYEQYF
j_gene: TRBJ1-1; v_gene: TRBV6-1; CDR3aa: CASSEVRGAVTEAFF
j_gene: TRBJ2-3; v_gene: TRBV7-2; CDR3aa: CASSPRPGSGTDTQYF
j_gene: TRBJ2-7; v_gene: TRBV14; CDR3aa: CASSQRTSGPNEQYF
j_gene: TRBJ2-6; v_gene: TRBV19; CDR3aa: CASSWDSSGANVLTF
j_gene: TRBJ2-1; v_gene: TRBV11-2; CDR3aa: CASSGGTSGNNEQFF
j_gene: TRBJ2-7; v_gene: TRBV10-3; CDR3aa: CVWVAGDRVCEQYF
j_gene: TRBJ2-3; v_gene: TRBV10-3; CDR3aa: CAIRPSLGGADTQYF
j_gene: TRBJ1-6; v_gene: TRBV7-9; CDR3aa: CASSLAQGARNSPLHF
j_gene: TRBJ1-1; v_gene: TRBV7-3; CDR3aa: CASRGQNTEAFF
j_gene: TRBJ1-2; v_gene: TRBV29-1; CDR3aa: CSVNQWDRTTNYGYTF
j_gene: TRBJ2-7; v_gene: TRBV5-4; CDR3aa: CASSSKRTSASYEQYF